The clone carrying this T cell receptor beta chain was seen more than once but under ten times. The data were taken from a study of HIV-infected children after antiretroviral therapy interruption. At the level of the study: Interruption-arm samples span weeks 0, 12, interruption end (24 or 48), and about 3 years post-study.

Germline CDR1 and CDR2: LGHDT and YNNKEL (reference sequence). V shed 0 bases and J 6 bases; nucleotides not matched to a gene: 7. The CDR3 extends over 18 amino acids. Unique molecular identifiers were included in an RNA-based 3' RACE TCR library. MiXCR, run by TCRdb on the 3' RACE reads, gives a single entry per CDR3 protein. The table records around 41,000 distinct CDR3 sequences, less than 8.5% of them present only once. Treatment reported: PENTA 11 planned treatment interruption arm or continuous ART arm. This rearrangement joins TRBV3-1 to TRBJ2-1, with 14 bases matching TRBD2. This clonotype was sampled from a pool of human donors with HIV. The sequenced sample was CD45RA+ CD4+ T cells from PBMCs, pooled from several time points, obtained from a donor given antiretroviral therapy, either interrupted or continuous. Subset denoted: naive CD4+ CD45RA+ CD45RO- T cells. The CDR3 sequence: CASSQEGLAGGKTNEQFF. The CDR3, as DNA: TGTGCCAGCAGCCAAGAAGGACTAGCGGGAGGAAAAACCAATGAGCAGTTCTTC.